Each of the 10 T cell receptor beta chains below was sequenced from the same sample in a study of T cell changes during pregnancy in multiple sclerosis. The repertoire was sequenced with immunoSEQ multiplex PCR; TCRdb's copy has only in-frame clones and lacks some. The sample has about 87,000 clones; around 93% are singletons. Sequencing was performed on peripheral blood, taken in the third trimester of pregnancy. The receptors stem from a female donor in good health, enrolled as a control in a pregnancy study.

The chain combines TRBV2 with TRBJ1-5; 7 bases agree with TRBD1. The length of the CDR3 is 14 residues. Germline assignment: CDR1 SNHLY and CDR2 FYNNEI. J lost 2 bases, V lost 6 bases, and 4 bases had no gene match. The CDR3 coding sequence is TGTGCCAGCAGGACAGGGAGAGGCAATCAGCCCCAGCATTTT. Its protein product is CASRTGRGNQPQHF.

The CDR3 nucleotides are TGCGCCAGCAGCCGATCCACTAGCGGGAGTTACAATGAGCAGTTCTTC. It is translated as CASSRSTSGSYNEQFF. This chain joins TRBV4-1 and TRBJ2-1; TRBD2 agrees at 11 bases. CDR1 and CDR2 (germline): MGHRA, YSYEKL. The CDR3 has 16 amino acids. V dropped 4 bases and J dropped 4; count of bases not matched to a gene: 6.

The chain couples TRBV5-1 to TRBJ2-7; 12 bases line up with TRBD2. Germline V gives CDR1 SGHRS, CDR2 YFSETQ. Trimming at V came to 6 bases and at J to 6 bases, leaving 10 bases not matched to a gene. This CDR3 spans 15 amino acids. This CDR3 reads CASTTSGSPLGEQYF. The DNA for the CDR3 is TGCGCCAGCACGACTAGCGGGAGTCCCCTAGGCGAGCAGTACTTC.

This clone was seen a handful of times. The chain employs TRBV5-1 and TRBJ1-1; 7 bases map to TRBD1. This CDR3 is 14 amino acids long. CDR1 and CDR2 from the germline V gene are SGHRS and YFSETQ. V was pared by 0 bases and J by 3 bases, with 2 bases of the junction left unmatched. DNA of the CDR3: TGCGCCAGCAGCTTGGAACAGGGGTACACTGAAGCTTTCTTT. Its translation is CASSLEQGYTEAFF.

The rearrangement links TRBV19 to TRBJ2-1, with 7 positions matching TRBD1. Per the germline V gene, CDR1 is LNHDA and CDR2 is SQIVND (reference sequence). CDR3 size: 13 residues. J gave up 10 bases and V 5 bases, and 8 bases lay outside the gene matches. CDR3 coding DNA: TGTGCCAGTAGTGGAACGACAGGGCTGGAGCAGTTCTTC. It yields the protein CASSGTTGLEQFF.

This chain links TRBV19 with TRBJ1-5, with D possibly being TRBD1 (5 bases). Between the trimmed V and J ends, which lost 5 bases and 12 bases, there was a span of 14 bases. Germline CDR1 and CDR2: LNHDA and SQIVND (reference sequence). This CDR3 contains 12 residues. The CDR3 reads CASSPIRGDQHF. The DNA for the CDR3 is TGTGCCAGTAGTCCAATCCGGGGGGACCAGCATTTT.

The V call is TRBV4-1, the J call TRBJ2-6; TRBD1 might be the D (5 bases). V lost 4 bases to trimming and J lost 0 bases, with 19 bases between them. Germline CDR1 and CDR2: MGHRA and YSYEKL. The CDR3 totals 19 residues. In DNA, the CDR3 is TGCGCCAGCAGCCCCCACGAGGTACAGGTTCGCTCTGGGGCCAACGTCCTGACTTTC. This gives the protein CASSPHEVQVRSGANVLTF.

This chain connects TRBV28 to TRBJ2-3, with 7 bases identical to TRBD2. Germline trimming cut 3 bases from V and 6 bases from J; bases unmatched to any gene: 9. The CDR3 loop spans 15 amino acids. Germline CDR1 reads MDHEN; CDR2 reads SYDVKM. The CDR3 loop reads CASSLAAGALDTQYF. Here the CDR3 DNA reads TGTGCCAGCAGTTTGGCGGCGGGAGCTTTGGATACGCAGTATTTT.

The gene calls are TRBV14 and TRBJ2-5; 9 positions agree with TRBD2. The CDR3 is made up of 17 amino acids. The trim removed 0 bases at V and 6 bases at J, leaving 11 bases unmatched. Germline assignment: CDR1 SGHDN and CDR2 FVKESK. DNA of the CDR3: TGTGCCAGCAGCCAAGATCGTAGTAGCGGGAGCGGAAAGACCCAGTACTTC. Its protein product is CASSQDRSSGSGKTQYF.

The chain couples TRBV7-2 to TRBJ1-2; 7 bases are a match to TRBD1. The CDR3 has 15 residues. Germline V gene sequence: CDR1 SGHTA, CDR2 FQGNSA. After removal of 5 bases from V and 5 bases from J, the junction contained 11 bases not matched to a gene. The DNA for the CDR3 is TGTGCCAGCAGCCCCTTGACAGGGACCCTTTATGGCTACACCTTC. Translating gives CASSPLTGTLYGYTF.